The sequence of this T cell receptor (beta chain) was determined in a study of PD-L1 blockade in urothelial cancer (TCRdb year 2017). In the study overall: Therapy was started in the mid-2010s for all patients, and atezolizumab 1,200 mg was administered intravenously every 3 weeks. Five patients were left out of tumor TCR analyses because tumors from two patients failed quality control and three patients had no tumor available. Approximately 29 patients had pretreatment blood TCR-seq, roughly 25 had at least one posttreatment blood collection, and roughly 25 had tumor TCR-seq. Whole exome sequencing and RNA sequencing of pretreatment tumors were performed alongside TCR sequencing in the same patients. About 90% of the roughly 29 patients were identified as males with urothelial cancer of bladder origin, and a prior smoking history was reported by 18 of 29 patients. Patients had an ECOG performance status of 0 or 1 and had received between 0 and 3 prior chemotherapy regimens. Tumor samples yielded a median of approximately 1,400 T cells and about a thousand unique TCRs, with median clonality around 0.096 and T cell proportion about 0.098. TCR sequencing covered pretreatment tumor samples and matched, serially collected peripheral blood taken before and after atezolizumab treatment. Somatic, immune and clinical correlates of response to PD-L1 blockade with atezolizumab in urothelial cancer were the focus of an exploratory multi-omic analysis. Progression-free survival longer than 6 months counted as durable clinical benefit, and TCR features were additionally tested against both progression-free and overall survival. Durable clinical benefit was achieved by nine patients and was not achieved by 20 patients.

This clone turned up a few times. The antigen it recognizes is unknown. Qualities for individual bases were not recorded, and no much larger clone is one base off. Synthetic TCR analog templates were spiked into each PCR to estimate absolute template abundance from read counts. For FFPE tumors, housekeeping genes were amplified and quantified so that usable DNA could be estimated and T cell fraction could be computed. The immunoSEQ assay used bias-controlled V and J gene primers to amplify TCRbeta CDR3 regions from genomic DNA. Sequencing of rearranged TCRbeta segments was done at approximately 20X coverage. On the authors' methods: Sequencing errors were corrected by clustering and CDR3s were annotated against IMGT to assign V, D and J genes. Downstream analyses used only productive TCRbeta rearrangements, leaving out any out-of-frame or stop-codon sequences. Clonality was calculated as one minus the Shannon entropy normalized by the log of the number of unique productive sequences. Clones differing between time points or between blood and tumor were identified by Fisher's exact test with Benjamini-Hochberg correction at adjusted p below 0.01. This immuneACCESS table, as held by TCRdb, lists in-frame sequences with V and J called but not all clones. Of the missing ones, under half trace to an unresolved V gene in checked studies; the others have no known cause. Clonal size and the V and J genes are those of that table, whereas D and trimming came from the DNA. The sample profile shows 35,000 to 40,000 clones; about a third of them were found once. The biggest ten clones account for approximately 9% of the sample.

Interpreted using the paper, the time point label stands for: pretreatment tumor sample. A cohort of around 28 patients with locally advanced or metastatic urothelial carcinoma, treated at Memorial Sloan Kettering on a trial protocol, was included. Every piece of tumor tissue used for sequencing was obtained before atezolizumab dosing. The Qiagen DNeasy Blood extraction kit was used to purify genomic DNA from total PBMCs and tumor samples. The paper's findings and limits, for the study overall: Tumor samples were FFPE, not collected immediately before treatment, and only one sample per patient was used, possibly missing heterogeneity. Among patients with durable benefit, tumor-associated TCR clones showed greater expansion in peripheral blood 3 weeks after treatment started (n ≈ 21, p = 0.022). The proportion of tumor-infiltrating T lymphocytes was higher in patients with durable benefit (n of about 26, Mann-Whitney p = 0.047). Because the sample size was small (n of about 27) and many of the analyses were exploratory, the results are meant to be hypothesis-generating.

The CDR3, cysteine through phenylalanine, is 16 amino acids long. The only DNA kept is the CDR3, 48 bases in frame from the first base. V gives up 5 bases and J gives up 6 bases, and the segment between their germline ends measures 17 bases. The CDR1 and CDR2 encoded by the germline V gene are MNHGY and SAAAGT. The V and J segments used are TRBV6-8 and TRBJ2-6; the D element might be TRBD1 or TRBD2, as each aligns at 5 bases. This clonotype was obtained from a man aged 60 to 69 with urothelial cancer. The sample here was tumor tissue, taken before atezolizumab (anti-PD-L1) treatment. The nucleotide sequence reads TGTGCCAGCAGTGAGGGACGGCGAGGAATGGCCAACGTCCTGACTTTC. Translated, it reads CASSEGRRGMANVLTF.